This T cell receptor beta chain was recorded in a study of T cell repertoires in cytomegalovirus infection. About the research overall: A matching HLA type, together with CMV infection, was signaled by public TCR beta signatures.

Study conclusions and caveats: Carriers of CMV plus the relevant HLA were identified by cumulative public TCR beta family frequency. Ex vivo, HLA-C-restricted CMV-specific TCR beta clonotypes prevailed over the rest of the response.

This clonotype was recorded many times. Its antigen is unidentified. Using its own MiXCR run on the reads, TCRdb lists one record per CDR3 protein. The data show some 70,000 distinct CDR3 sequences, approximately 24% seen once. CDR1 and CDR2 from the germline V gene are SGHVS and FNYEAQ. This CDR3 is 11 amino acids long. Trimming stripped 2 bases from V and 5 bases from J, with 3 bases between. This chain uses TRBV7-6 with TRBJ2-5; no reliable D call. Sequenced input: PBMCs, sequenced either directly or after in vitro stimulation (not recorded which). This sequence was found in a human donor in good health (CMV status not recorded). Some clones in this sample may be carry-over from other donors' samples. The CDR3 sequence is CASSLSETQYF. In nucleotides, the CDR3 is TGTGCCAGCAGCTTATCCGAGACCCAGTACTTC.